A single sample is the source of the 20 T cell receptor beta chains below, sequenced in a study of technical replicates of blood from a handful of donors. Profiling relied on immunoSEQ multiplex PCR, and the TCRdb table lists in-frame clones only, not all of them. The profile shows approximately 79,000 clones, around 90% of them singletons. Input material: T cells isolated from PBMCs. The receptors come from a human donor in good health.

This clone was counted once. In DNA form, the CDR3 reads TGTGCCAGCAGTTTTTGGAGGACTAGCGGGAGGAGCTCCTACGAGCAGTACTTC. It codes for CASSFWRTSGRSSYEQYF. The genes are TRBV28 and TRBJ2-7; 14 nucleotides align to TRBD2. The junction had 7 bases not matched to a gene; V was cut back by 3 bases and J by 0 bases. This CDR3 contains 18 residues. From germline, CDR1 is MDHEN and CDR2 SYDVKM.

The gene calls are TRBV27 and TRBJ1-5, with D uncertain. V lost 2 bases and J lost 0, with 8 bases in between. Germline CDR1 MNHEY, CDR2 SMNVEV (reference sequence). CDR3 length: 15 residues. The CDR3 loop reads CASSLGPYSNQPQHF. In DNA, the CDR3 is TGTGCCAGCAGTTTAGGGCCGTATAGCAATCAGCCCCAGCATTTT.

This chain uses TRBV4-1 with TRBJ2-1; a weak D match, TRBD1 (5 bases). V lost 0 bases and J lost 3, with 12 bases in between. Germline V gene data show CDR1 as MGHRA and CDR2 as YSYEKL. The CDR3 is 16 residues long. CDR3 protein: CASSQDETDYYNEQFF. CDR3 DNA sequence: TGCGCCAGCAGCCAAGATGAGACAGATTACTACAATGAGCAGTTCTTC.

This clone has a handful of counts. This chain links TRBV10-3 with TRBJ2-7; D possibly corresponds to TRBD2 (5 bases). The CDR3 runs 15 residues. From germline, CDR1 is ENHRY and CDR2 SYGVKD. Trimming removed 4 bases at V and 4 bases at J, with 17 bases between. Here the CDR3 reads CAISGASRTSYEQYF. In nucleotides, the CDR3 is TGTGCCATCAGTGGCGCTAGCAGGACCTCATACGAGCAGTACTTC.

This clone was counted once. The rearrangement joins TRBV13 to TRBJ2-3; 10 nucleotides agree with TRBD1. Germline V gene sequence: CDR1 PRHDT, CDR2 FYEKMQ (reference sequence). The CDR3 consists of 12 residues. Unmatched junction bases numbered 4, after V lost 4 bases and J lost 12 bases. The CDR3 region is CASSWDRGDQYF. The DNA for the CDR3 is TGTGCCAGCAGCTGGGACAGGGGCGATCAGTATTTT.

Here the CDR3 DNA reads TGCGCCAGCAGCCCGGGACAGGGAATCGTGGATGAGCAGTTCTTC. Protein product: CASSPGQGIVDEQFF. J is TRBJ2-1 and V is TRBV5-1, with TRBD1 matching 9 bases. The CDR3 is made up of 15 amino acids. Per the germline V gene, CDR1 is SGHRS and CDR2 is YFSETQ. V lost 4 bases and J lost 8; bases outside the gene matches: 10.

This clone was observed once. Relative to the germline gene, one junction end is altered; a read error may explain this. J is TRBJ2-2 and V is TRBV7-7; 8 bases fit TRBD2. The CDR3 runs 16 residues. In germline, CDR1 is SSHAT, CDR2 FNYEAQ (reference sequence). CDR3 nucleotides: TGTGCTAGCAGCCTGAGCGGGGGCGCGAACACCGGGGAGCTGTTTTTT. As protein: CASSLSGGANTGELFF.

In DNA, the CDR3 is TGTGCCTGGAATACCCAACAAGAGCAGTTCTTC. As protein: CAWNTQQEQFF. The chain employs TRBV30 and TRBJ2-1; D gene uncertain. The CDR3 length is 11 residues. V was pared by 4 bases and J by 10 bases, with 11 bases between. CDR1 and CDR2 (germline): GTSNPN, SVGIG (reference sequence).

V and J are TRBV2 and TRBJ2-7, with D unclear. Germline-derived CDR1 and CDR2 are SNHLY and FYNNEI. The V and J ends lost 8 bases and 0 bases respectively, with 8 bases between them. The CDR3 is made up of 12 amino acids. The CDR3 sequence: CASQIISYEQYF. CDR3 bases: TGTGCCAGCCAGATTATCTCCTACGAGCAGTACTTC.

This chain joins TRBV7-2 and TRBJ2-7; perhaps TRBD1 as D (5 bases). CDR1 is SGHTA, CDR2 FQGNSA, per germline. Trimming pared 4 bases from V and 2 bases from J, leaving 12 bases between. This CDR3 is 14 amino acids long. CDR3 DNA: TGTGCCAGCAGCTCAGGTGACAGAACCTACGAGCAGTACTTC. This translates into CASSSGDRTYEQYF.

A single count supports this clone. The V call is TRBV9, the J call TRBJ1-5, with 8 nucleotides matching TRBD1. Germline CDR1 reads SGDLS; CDR2 reads YYNGEE. The CDR3 has 15 amino acids. Losses at the gene ends were 1 base for V and 3 bases for J; bases not matched to a gene: 3. As DNA, the CDR3 is TGTGCCAGCAGCGTACAGGGGGCCATCAATCAGCCCCAGCATTTT. Protein: CASSVQGAINQPQHF.

This chain uses TRBV11-2 with TRBJ2-2; D is uncertain. Germline V gives CDR1 SGHAT, CDR2 FQNNGV. CDR3 length equals 14 residues. V lost 4 bases and J 2 bases, leaving 8 bases between the germline ends. CDR3 in DNA: TGTGCCAGCAGCTCATCCCCCAACACCGGGGAGCTGTTTTTT. It is translated as CASSSSPNTGELFF.

The rearrangement links TRBV19 to TRBJ2-1, with D unclear. CDR3 length: 17 residues. The V gene's germline CDR1 is LNHDA and CDR2 SQIVND (reference sequence). V lost 3 bases and J 4 bases, leaving 19 bases between the germline ends. CDR3 in DNA: TGTGCCAGTAGTATTTCGAGTGCCTCTACTGTTTACAATGAGCAGTTCTTC. Its protein product is CASSISSASTVYNEQFF. Filled out from reference TRBV19 and TRBJ2-1, the complete variable domain reads DGGITQSPKYLFRKEGQNVTLSCEQNLNHDAMYWYRQDPGQGLRLIYYSQIVNDFQKGDIAEGYSVSREKKESFPLTVTSAQKNPTAFYLCASSISSASTVYNEQFFGPGTRLTVL.

The chain is built from TRBV29-1 and TRBJ2-5, with D tentatively TRBD1 (6 bases). Germline V CDR1 and CDR2: SQVTM, ANQGSEA. The CDR3 extends over 13 amino acids. V lost 6 bases, J lost 3 bases, and 14 bases lay in between. In nucleotides, the CDR3 is TGCAGCGTGCCCCTACAGGGTAAAGAGACCCAGTACTTC. Residues: CSVPLQGKETQYF.

The chain recombines TRBV7-9 with TRBJ1-2; a weak D match, TRBD1 (5 bases). Germline CDR1 is SEHNR and CDR2 is FQNEAQ (reference sequence). This CDR3 contains 14 residues. V was pared by 1 base and J by 4 bases, with 10 bases between. This CDR3 reads CASSLGGRGYGYTF. For the CDR3, the DNA is TGTGCCAGCAGCTTAGGGGGAAGGGGCTATGGCTACACCTTC.

This sequence joins TRBV18 and TRBJ2-1; TRBD2 agrees at 10 bases. Germline lookup yields CDR1 KGHSH and CDR2 LQKENI. The V and J ends lost 0 bases and 9 bases, in that order; junction bases with no gene match: 8. The CDR3 extends over 16 amino acids. The CDR3 here is CASSPPTSGHIIEQFF. The CDR3 DNA reads TGTGCCAGCTCACCACCGACTAGCGGGCATATCATTGAGCAGTTCTTC. The variable domain in full, with the rest retrieved from reference TRBV18 and TRBJ2-1, is NAGVMQNPRHLVRRRGQEARLRCSPMKGHSHVYWYRQLPEEGLKFMVYLQKENIIDESGMPKERFSAEFPKEGPSILRIQQVVRGDSAAYFCASSPPTSGHIIEQFFGPGTRLTVL.

Here the CDR3 reads CASGHPGGADTQYF. Here the CDR3 DNA reads TGTGCCAGTGGACATCCCGGTGGCGCGGATACGCAGTATTTT. The V and J genes are TRBV30 and TRBJ2-3; possible D gene TRBD1, 5 bases. CDR3 size: 14 residues. Germline lookup yields CDR1 GTSNPN and CDR2 SVGIG (reference sequence). V lost 8 bases to trimming and J lost 6 bases, with 21 bases between them.

The V call is TRBV7-8, the J call TRBJ1-1, with a possible D match to TRBD1 (5 bases). This CDR3 has 14 residues. Trimming removed 3 bases from V and 0 bases from J, with 8 bases in between. Germline V CDR1 and CDR2: SGHVS, FQNEAQ. CDR3 residues: CASSFGQMNTEAFF. CDR3 sequence (DNA): TGTGCCAGCAGCTTCGGACAAATGAACACTGAAGCTTTCTTT.

The genes are TRBV28 and TRBJ2-7; 13 positions agree with TRBD2. V dropped 4 bases and J dropped 2; count of bases not matched to a gene: 11. CDR3 length equals 18 residues. Germline V lookup: CDR1 MDHEN, CDR2 SYDVKM. CDR3 in DNA: TGTGCCAGCAGTTCGAGGACTAGCGGGAGATCGGGAGCCTACGAGCAGTACTTC. Residues: CASSSRTSGRSGAYEQYF.

The J gene is TRBJ2-5, the V gene TRBV2; a weak D match, TRBD1 (5 bases). The CDR3 length is 13 residues. CDR1 is SNHLY and CDR2 is FYNNEI in the germline V gene. The V and J ends lost 1 base and 7 bases respectively, with 10 bases between them. Written as DNA, the CDR3 is TGTGCCAGCAGTGAAGGGGGCGAGGTGACCCAGTACTTC. Its protein product is CASSEGGEVTQYF.